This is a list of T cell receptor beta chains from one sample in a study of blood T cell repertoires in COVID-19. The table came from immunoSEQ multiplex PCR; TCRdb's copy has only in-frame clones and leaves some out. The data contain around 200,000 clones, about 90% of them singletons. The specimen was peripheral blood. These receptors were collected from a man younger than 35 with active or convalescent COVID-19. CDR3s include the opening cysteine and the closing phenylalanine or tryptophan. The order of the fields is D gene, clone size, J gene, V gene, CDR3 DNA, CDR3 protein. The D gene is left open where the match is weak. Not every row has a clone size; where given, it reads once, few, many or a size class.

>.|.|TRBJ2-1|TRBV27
TGTGCCAGCAGTTCCATGTCAGCGACCCTAGGGGATGAGCAGTTCTTC
CASSSMSATLGDEQFF
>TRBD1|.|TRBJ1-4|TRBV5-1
TGCGCCAGCAGCCATGGGGACAGGGGAAGTTTAGAAAAACTGTTTTTT
CASSHGDRGSLEKLFF
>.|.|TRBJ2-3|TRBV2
TGTGCCAGCAGTGGCGGAAGGACAGATACGCAGTATTTT
CASSGGRTDTQYF
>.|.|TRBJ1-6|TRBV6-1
TGTGCCAGCAGTGAACAGAATAATTCACCCCTCCACTTT
CASSEQNNSPLHF
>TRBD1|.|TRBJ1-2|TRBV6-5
TGTGCCAGCGGACAGGGGGCTCTAAGGGGCTACACCTTC
CASGQGALRGYTF
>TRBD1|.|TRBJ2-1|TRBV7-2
TGTGCCAGCAGCTTAGTCACAGGGGTCTCTCACAATGAGCAGTTCTTC
CASSLVTGVSHNEQFF
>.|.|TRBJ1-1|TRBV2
TGTGCCAGCAGTGATATAGCAGGTAGGGGAAGCGCTGAAGCTTTCTTT
CASSDIAGRGSAEAFF
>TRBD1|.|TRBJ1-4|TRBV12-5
TGTGCTAGTGGTCCGGGACAGGGTGGACTCGAAAAACTGTTTTTT
CASGPGQGGLEKLFF
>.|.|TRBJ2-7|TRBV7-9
TGTGCCAGCAGCTTAGACAGGGTCTACGAGCAGTACTTC
CASSLDRVYEQYF
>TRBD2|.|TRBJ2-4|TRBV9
TGTGCCAGCAGCCTAGCGGGAGGGGCCAAAAACATTCAGTACTTC
CASSLAGGAKNIQYF
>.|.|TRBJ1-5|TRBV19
TGTGCCAGTAGTGACCCCTTCAGGGGCAATCAGCCCCAGCATTTT
CASSDPFRGNQPQHF
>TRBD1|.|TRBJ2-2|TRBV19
TGTGCCAGTAGAACCGGGACAGGACGAACCGCCGGGGAGCTGTTTTTT
CASRTGTGRTAGELFF
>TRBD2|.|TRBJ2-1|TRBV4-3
TGCGCCAGCAGCCAATCATTAGCGGGAGTTAATGAGCAGTTCTTC
CASSQSLAGVNEQFF
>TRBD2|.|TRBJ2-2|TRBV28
TGTGCCAGCAAAAAAAGACTAGCGGGAGGGCCCCCCGGGGAGCTGTTTTTT
CASKKRLAGGPPGELFF
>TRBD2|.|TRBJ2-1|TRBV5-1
TGCGCCAGCAGAGCGAGCGGGGGGAGCTCCTACAATGAGCAGTTCTTC
CASRASGGSSYNEQFF
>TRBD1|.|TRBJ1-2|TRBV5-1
TGCGCCAGCAGCTTGGGGGGACAGGGCGCAGGAGGCTACACCTTC
CASSLGGQGAGGYTF
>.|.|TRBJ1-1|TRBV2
TGTGCCAGCAGTGGGGGCATGAACACTGAAGCTTTCTTT
CASSGGMNTEAFF
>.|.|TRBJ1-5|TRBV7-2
TGTGCCAGCAGCTTATCAGGGGCCTATCAGCCCCAGCATTTT
CASSLSGAYQPQHF
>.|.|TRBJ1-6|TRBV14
TGTGCCAGCAGCCAAGATGGAGGTTCACCCCTCCACTTT
CASSQDGGSPLHF
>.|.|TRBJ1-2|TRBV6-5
TGTGCCAGCAGTTACGAGGGCGGCTACACCTTC
CASSYEGGYTF
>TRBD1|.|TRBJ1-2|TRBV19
TGTGCCAGTAGTCCCGACAGGGGGCAGATGGGCTACACCTTC
CASSPDRGQMGYTF
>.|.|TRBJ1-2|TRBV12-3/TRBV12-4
TGTGCCAGCAGTTTTCGCAGGGCCTATGGCTACACCTTC
CASSFRRAYGYTF
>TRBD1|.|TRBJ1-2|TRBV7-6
TGTGCCAGCAGCCCAATGGGACAGGGGGTCTATGGCTACACCTTC
CASSPMGQGVYGYTF
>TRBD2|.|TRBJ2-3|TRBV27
TGTGCCAGCAGTTACAGCTTCTTGGCGGGGGGGTATACGCAGTATTTT
CASSYSFLAGGYTQYF
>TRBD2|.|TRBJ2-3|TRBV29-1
TGCAGCGTTGGGGCGGGGGGGCCGTCAGATACGCAGTATTTT
CSVGAGGPSDTQYF
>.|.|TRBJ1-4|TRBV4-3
TGCGCCAGCAGCCAAGGAAGGGGTTTTAATGAAAAACTGTTTTTT
CASSQGRGFNEKLFF
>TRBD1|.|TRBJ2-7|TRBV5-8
TGTGCCAGCAGTATCGGACAGGGAGAGTACGAGCAGTACTTC
CASSIGQGEYEQYF
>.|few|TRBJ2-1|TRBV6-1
TGTGCCAGCAGTGGACAGGAAAGGGGCTCCTACAATGAGCAGTTCTTC
CASSGQERGSYNEQFF
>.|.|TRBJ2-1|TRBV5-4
TGTGCCAGCAGCCCCAATGGGGGGACTGGGGTGAATGAGCAGTTCTTC
CASSPNGGTGVNEQFF
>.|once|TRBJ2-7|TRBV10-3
TGTGCCATCGGGGGGGGCGACGAGCAGTACTTC
CAIGGGDEQYF
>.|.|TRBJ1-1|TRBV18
TGTGCCAGCTCACGGGAGGGGGGTAACACTGAAGCTTTCTTT
CASSREGGNTEAFF
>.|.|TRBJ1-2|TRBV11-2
TGTGCCAGCAGCTTAGCATTTCGCGATAACTATGGCTACACCTTC
CASSLAFRDNYGYTF
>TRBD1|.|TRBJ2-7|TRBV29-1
TGCAGCGGGCGCAGGGGGCAGACAAACGAGCAGTACTTC
CSGRRGQTNEQYF
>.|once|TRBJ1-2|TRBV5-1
TGCGCCAGCAGCTTGACCACAGGGAGTTATGGCTACACCTTC
CASSLTTGSYGYTF
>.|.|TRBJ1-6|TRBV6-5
TGTGCCAGCAGTTACTCCCGTAATTCACCCCTCCACTTT
CASSYSRNSPLHF
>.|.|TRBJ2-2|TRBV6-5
TGTGCCAGCAGCAACACAGGGAGAAACACCGGGGAGCTGTTTTTT
CASSNTGRNTGELFF
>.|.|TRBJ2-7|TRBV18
TGTGCCAGCTCACCCCTGAGGACTAATACCTACGAGCAGTACTTC
CASSPLRTNTYEQYF
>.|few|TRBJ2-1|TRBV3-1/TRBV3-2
TGTGCCAGCAGCCTGAGGACATTGGACAATGAGCAGTTCTTC
CASSLRTLDNEQFF
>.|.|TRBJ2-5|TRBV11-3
TGTGCCAGCAGCTTAGATCCGCAAGCTACCACTTACTTC
CASSLDPQATTYF
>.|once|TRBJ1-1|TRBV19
TGTGCCAGTAGTGATATGTCGGCAGGGCTAACTGAAGCTTTCTTT
CASSDMSAGLTEAFF
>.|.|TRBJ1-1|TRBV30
TGTGCCTGGAGTGTCGGCAGGGTGATCGGCACTGAAGCTTTCTTT
CAWSVGRVIGTEAFF
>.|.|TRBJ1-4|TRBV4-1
TGCGCCAGCAGCCGGAGCACTACTAATGAAAAACTGTTTTTT
CASSRSTTNEKLFF
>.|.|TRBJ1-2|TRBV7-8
TGTGCCAGCAGGCCACCATTACAGGACCCTCGGACTAACTATGGCTACACCTTC
CASRPPLQDPRTNYGYTF
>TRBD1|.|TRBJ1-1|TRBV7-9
TGTGCCAGCAGCTGGATTGGACAGGTCACTGAAGCTTTCTTT
CASSWIGQVTEAFF
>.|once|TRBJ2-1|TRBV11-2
TGTGCCAGCAGCTTAGAACTAGCCACCAATGAGCAGTTCTTC
CASSLELATNEQFF
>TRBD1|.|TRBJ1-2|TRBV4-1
TGCGCCAGCAGCGTAACAGGGGCTAACTATGGCTACACCTTC
CASSVTGANYGYTF
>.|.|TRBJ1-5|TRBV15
TGTGCCACCAGCAGAGACGTCAGTTCAAATCAGCCCCAGCATTTT
CATSRDVSSNQPQHF
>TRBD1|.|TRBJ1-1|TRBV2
TGTGCCAGCAGCTCGAGTGAGACAGGGACTAGAGCTTTCTTT
CASSSSETGTRAFF
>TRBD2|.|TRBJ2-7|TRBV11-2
TGTGCCAGCAGCTTGGGACTAGCGGGAGCAACCTACGAGCAGTACTTC
CASSLGLAGATYEQYF
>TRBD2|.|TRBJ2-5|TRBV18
TGTGCCAGCTCCCCCGGGACTAGTGGGGAGACCCAGTACTTC
CASSPGTSGETQYF
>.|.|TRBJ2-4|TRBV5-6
TGTGCCAGCAGCTCTACCCCAGGCGGGAACATTCAGTACTTC
CASSSTPGGNIQYF
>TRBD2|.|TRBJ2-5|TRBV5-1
TGCGCCAGCAGCTCCTCCAGGACTAGCGGGGTCCAAGAGACCCAGTACTTC
CASSSSRTSGVQETQYF
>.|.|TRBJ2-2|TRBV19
TGTGCCAGTACCGATAGGGGCAGGGGAACCGGGGAGCTGTTTTTT
CASTDRGRGTGELFF